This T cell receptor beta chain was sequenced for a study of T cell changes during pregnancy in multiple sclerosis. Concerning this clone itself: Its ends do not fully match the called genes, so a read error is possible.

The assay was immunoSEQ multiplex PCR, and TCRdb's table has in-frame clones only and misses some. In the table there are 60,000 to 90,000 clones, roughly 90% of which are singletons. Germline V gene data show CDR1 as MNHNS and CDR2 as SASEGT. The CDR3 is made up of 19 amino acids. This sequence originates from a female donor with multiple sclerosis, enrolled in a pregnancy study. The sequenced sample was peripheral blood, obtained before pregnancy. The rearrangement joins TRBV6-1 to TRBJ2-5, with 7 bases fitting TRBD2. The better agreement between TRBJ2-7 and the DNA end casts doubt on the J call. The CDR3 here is CASSGSDRSQGGESSEQYF. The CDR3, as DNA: TGTGCCAGCAGTGGATCCGACCGCTCGCAGGGAGGGGAATCCTCCGAGCAGTACTTC.